One T cell receptor (beta chain) is described in this entry. The antigen is not known. Germline V CDR1 and CDR2: SGHTS, YDEGEE. This CDR3 comprises 14 residues. Deletions cut 0 bases from V and 5 bases from J, with 11 bases between. Genomic DNA came from blood conventional CD4+ T cells gated CD25-low CD127-high. Some clones are missing from TCRdb's copy, which holds only in-frame ones; the method was immunoSEQ multiplex PCR. This sample has 20,000 to 25,000 clones, with approximately 95% found just once. The sample comes from a study of regulatory and conventional T cells in RAG deficiency. General study findings and limits: Shorter CDR3s in all patient subsets; >75% Treg-Tconv overlap in Omenn. Shannon entropy was markedly lower and Simpson indices higher in RAG-deficient patients than control T-cell subsets.

These same records also appear under a second study, on regulatory T cells. From that second work: Primers: 52 TRBV forward and 13 TRBJ reverse.

The receptor was derived from a human donor in good health. Specimen: CD25- CD4+ T cells sorted from blood. The J gene is TRBJ1-2, the V gene TRBV5-8; possibly TRBD1 for D (6 bases). CDR3 sequence reads: CASSLGAGVYGYTF. DNA of the CDR3: TGTGCCAGCAGCTTGGGGGCAGGGGTTTATGGCTACACCTTC. Drawing the rest from reference TRBV5-8 and TRBJ1-2, the complete variable domain is EAGVTQSPTHLIKTRGQQATLRCSPISGHTSVYWYQQALGLGLQFLLWYDEGEERNRGNFPPRFSGRQFPNYSSELNVNALELEDSALYLCASSLGAGVYGYTFGSGTRLTVV.